The rows below give T cell receptor beta chains drawn from one sample of a study of PD-1 blockade in classical Hodgkin lymphoma. The repertoire was sequenced with immunoSEQ multiplex PCR; TCRdb's copy has only in-frame clones and lacks some. The repertoire holds roughly 10,000 clones, 65% to 85% seen once, with about 1.5% in the top ten. Material: CD4+ T cells from blood, obtained before the fourth cycle of nivolumab. Receptor source: a human donor with classical Hodgkin lymphoma. The CDR3 runs from the conserved cysteine through the conserved F or W. The D gene is left open where the match is weak.

TRBV11-2,TRBJ1-5,TRBD1,CASSTYSGTGIQPQHF
TRBV9,TRBJ1-5,NA,CASSPGAGANQPQHF
TRBV18,TRBJ1-3,NA,CASSPRGRMSSGNTIYF
TRBV4-2,TRBJ2-3,NA,CASSQDRTDTQYF
TRBV7-2,TRBJ1-5,TRBD1,CASSLRGGANQPQHF
TRBV7-6,TRBJ2-1,TRBD1,CASSYTGEYYNEQFF
TRBV7-2,TRBJ1-1,NA,CASSLADRDVKDTEAFF
TRBV18,TRBJ2-3,TRBD1,CASSPTGTDTQYF
TRBV4-1,TRBJ1-1,NA,CASSRGHHTEAFF
TRBV19,TRBJ1-5,NA,CASSRSWAASNQPQHF
TRBV5-1,TRBJ1-4,TRBD1,CASSLTGGGDEKLFF
TRBV7-9,TRBJ1-2,NA,CASSLSRGYPGTF
TRBV21-1,TRBJ1-2,NA,CASSKVAGGDGYTF
TRBV5-8,TRBJ2-7,NA,CASSQELYEDEQYF
TRBV20-1,TRBJ2-1,NA,CSARVYNEQFF
TRBV6-5,TRBJ2-5,NA,CASSYSIGGETQYF
TRBV6-6,TRBJ1-6,NA,CASSYSGHQSPLHF
TRBV30,TRBJ1-2,TRBD1,CALPGTGVYGYTF
TRBV5-6,TRBJ2-2,NA,CASSSTGTANTGELFF
TRBV4-1,TRBJ2-3,NA,CASSQDRLRDTQYF
TRBV30,TRBJ1-4,NA,CAWSVAPGINEKLFF
TRBV18,TRBJ1-1,NA,CASSRGGGGKTTEAFF
TRBV15,TRBJ2-2,NA,CATSRDRLGETGELFF
TRBV10-3,TRBJ2-5,NA,CAIRPGSQETQYF
TRBV2,TRBJ2-7,NA,CASRQAPGLYEQYF
TRBV19,NA,NA,CASSKPGSTRYEQYF
TRBV2,TRBJ2-2,TRBD1,CASSESQGAAGELFF
TRBV7-3,TRBJ2-5,NA,CASSLGGPEETQYF
TRBV6-1,TRBJ2-1,NA,CASRYTTYNEQFF
TRBV2,TRBJ1-2,NA,CASSTGGETVYTF
TRBV6-5,TRBJ1-1,TRBD1,CASSYHGAGGDAFF
TRBV9,TRBJ1-2,NA,CASTQSVQGLGGYTF
TRBV10-3,TRBJ2-7,NA,CAITQGREWEQYF
TRBV14,TRBJ2-1,TRBD2,CASSQDTSGLVIYNEQFF
TRBV27,TRBJ2-7,NA,CASSLGPAYEQYF
TRBV4-3,TRBJ1-4,TRBD1,CASSQGQGAGATNEKLFF
TRBV5-1,TRBJ2-3,TRBD2,CASSFWGGADTQYF
TRBV19,TRBJ2-1,TRBD2,CASISTSGESNEQFF